A selection of T cell receptor beta chains follows, all from one sample in a study of shared clonotypes between healthy human individuals. Profiling relied on immunoSEQ multiplex PCR, and the TCRdb table lists in-frame clones only, not all of them. The sample yields approximately 2,200,000 clones, 85% to 95% seen once. Sequencing input: naive CD8+ T cells from PBMCs. The receptors were sampled from a man younger than 35 in good health. Some clones in this sample may be carry-over from other donors' samples. Both conserved end residues are part of each CDR3. Each record gives: D gene, clone size, J gene, V gene, CDR3 protein, CDR3 DNA. The D gene is left open where the match is weak. A row's size may be missing; if present it is once, few, many or a size class.

D: TRBD1; size: once; J: TRBJ2-1; V: TRBV2; CDR3: CAARQGAVHNEQFF; DNA: TGTGCTGCTCGTCAGGGGGCCGTACACAATGAGCAGTTCTTC
D: TRBD2; size: -; J: TRBJ2-3; V: TRBV7-9; CDR3: CASSSGLAGGTDTQYF; DNA: TGTGCCAGCAGCTCGGGACTAGCGGGAGGTACAGATACGCAGTATTTT
D: -; size: -; J: TRBJ2-1; V: TRBV5-1; CDR3: CASSLAGVIYNEQFF; DNA: TGCGCCAGCAGCTTGGCAGGGGTCATCTACAATGAGCAGTTCTTC
D: TRBD2; size: few; J: TRBJ2-2; V: TRBV5-4; CDR3: CASRYGTSGFGGELFF; DNA: TGTGCCAGCAGATACGGGACTAGCGGGTTCGGCGGGGAGCTGTTTTTT
D: -; size: -; J: TRBJ1-2; V: TRBV30; CDR3: CASGKGGNYGYTF; DNA: TGTGCCTCGGGGAAGGGGGGTAACTATGGCTACACCTTC
D: -; size: -; J: TRBJ2-5; V: TRBV15; CDR3: CATSRELTETGLQETQYF; DNA: TGTGCCACCAGCAGAGAACTTACCGAGACAGGACTACAAGAGACCCAGTACTTC
D: -; size: -; J: TRBJ2-7; V: TRBV6-5; CDR3: CASSYGSGAYEQYF; DNA: TGTGCCAGCAGTTACGGTTCAGGAGCCTACGAGCAGTACTTC
D: -; size: -; J: TRBJ1-1; V: TRBV2; CDR3: CASCRENTEAFF; DNA: TGTGCCAGCTGCAGAGAGAACACTGAAGCTTTCTTT
D: -; size: -; J: TRBJ1-4; V: TRBV14; CDR3: CASSHTEGESATNEKLFF; DNA: TGTGCCAGCAGCCACACGGAAGGGGAGTCCGCAACTAATGAAAAACTGTTTTTT
D: TRBD1; size: -; J: TRBJ1-4; V: TRBV30; CDR3: CAWTQGGLNEKLFF; DNA: TGTGCCTGGACCCAGGGGGGGCTTAATGAAAAACTGTTTTTT
D: -; size: -; J: TRBJ2-3; V: TRBV4-1; CDR3: CASSHQREAYTDTQYF; DNA: TGCGCCAGCAGCCACCAAAGGGAGGCATACACAGATACGCAGTATTTT
D: -; size: -; J: TRBJ2-6; V: TRBV27; CDR3: CASSLLLVGGPPVLTF; DNA: TGTGCCAGCAGTTTACTCCTCGTTGGGGGACCTCCCGTCCTGACTTTC
D: -; size: -; J: TRBJ1-1; V: TRBV7-8; CDR3: CASSWTLNTEAFF; DNA: TGTGCCAGCAGCTGGACCTTGAACACTGAAGCTTTCTTT
D: -; size: -; J: TRBJ2-3; V: TRBV2; CDR3: CASSEAGQWGTDTQYF; DNA: TGTGCCAGCAGTGAAGCGGGGCAGTGGGGCACAGATACGCAGTATTTT
D: -; size: -; J: TRBJ1-1; V: TRBV19; CDR3: CASSIDLSGLGGTFF; DNA: TGTGCCAGTAGTATAGATCTATCCGGGCTCGGTGGAACTTTCTTT
D: TRBD2; size: -; J: TRBJ2-1; V: TRBV5-6; CDR3: CASSRSLAESSYNEQFF; DNA: TGTGCCAGCAGCCGATCCCTAGCGGAGAGCTCCTACAATGAGCAGTTCTTC
D: -; size: -; J: TRBJ2-1; V: TRBV6-1; CDR3: CASSDLLPANEQFF; DNA: TGTGCCAGCAGTGACCTTCTGCCGGCCAATGAGCAGTTCTTC
D: TRBD2; size: -; J: TRBJ2-1; V: TRBV19; CDR3: CASSLLAGNNEQFF; DNA: TGTGCCAGTAGTTTACTAGCGGGGAACAATGAGCAGTTCTTC
D: -; size: -; J: TRBJ2-3; V: TRBV19; CDR3: CASSGPAGDTQYF; DNA: TGTGCCAGTAGTGGACCAGCAGGAGATACGCAGTATTTT
D: TRBD1; size: -; J: TRBJ1-2; V: TRBV27; CDR3: CASAETGGSYGYTF; DNA: TGTGCCAGCGCTGAGACAGGGGGCAGCTATGGCTACACCTTC
D: TRBD2; size: -; J: TRBJ2-5; V: TRBV6-5; CDR3: CASTPGGETQYF; DNA: TGTGCCAGCACCCCCGGGGGGGAGACCCAGTACTTC
D: TRBD2; size: -; J: TRBJ2-7; V: TRBV27; CDR3: CASGRVSPRGDTYEQYF; DNA: TGTGCCAGCGGGCGTGTGTCCCCCCGGGGGGATACCTACGAGCAGTACTTC
D: TRBD1; size: few; J: TRBJ1-2; V: TRBV10-1; CDR3: CASSESRTGPTFIYGYTF; DNA: TGCGCCAGCAGTGAGTCGCGGACAGGGCCTACGTTCATCTATGGCTACACCTTC
D: TRBD2; size: -; J: TRBJ2-1; V: TRBV28; CDR3: CASSPGLAAYNEQFF; DNA: TGTGCCAGCAGCCCGGGACTAGCGGCCTACAATGAGCAGTTCTTC
D: -; size: few; J: TRBJ1-1; V: TRBV27; CDR3: CASLALGNTEAFF; DNA: TGTGCCAGCCTGGCCTTAGGGAACACTGAAGCTTTCTTT
D: -; size: few; J: TRBJ1-1; V: TRBV6-5; CDR3: CASSYALRTEAFF; DNA: TGTGCCAGCAGTTACGCTCTACGCACTGAAGCTTTCTTT
D: -; size: -; J: TRBJ2-1; V: TRBV7-9; CDR3: CASNLLGLDEQFF; DNA: TGTGCCAGCAACCTCCTTGGGTTAGATGAGCAGTTCTTC
D: -; size: -; J: TRBJ2-1; V: TRBV5-1; CDR3: CASSFRTPREEQFF; DNA: TGCGCCAGCAGCTTCCGGACTCCGAGGGAGGAGCAGTTCTTC
D: TRBD2; size: -; J: TRBJ2-2; V: TRBV29-1; CDR3: CSVEGLAGGPRTGELFF; DNA: TGCAGCGTTGAGGGGCTAGCGGGAGGGCCCAGGACCGGGGAGCTGTTTTTT
D: TRBD2; size: -; J: TRBJ2-1; V: TRBV28; CDR3: CASSLLLAGRNEQFF; DNA: TGTGCCAGCAGTTTGCTACTAGCGGGACGCAATGAGCAGTTCTTC
D: TRBD1; size: few; J: TRBJ2-3; V: TRBV5-1; CDR3: CASSWTGTDTQYF; DNA: TGCGCCAGCAGCTGGACAGGGACAGATACGCAGTATTTT
D: -; size: -; J: TRBJ1-2; V: TRBV9; CDR3: CASSSAGTGYGYTF; DNA: TGTGCCAGCAGCTCCGCCGGAACGGGTTATGGCTACACCTTC
D: TRBD2; size: -; J: TRBJ2-7; V: TRBV30; CDR3: CAWSPSGSDEQYF; DNA: TGTGCCTGGAGTCCTAGCGGGAGCGACGAGCAGTACTTC
D: TRBD2; size: -; J: TRBJ2-7; V: TRBV2; CDR3: CASQRAGAMYEQYF; DNA: TGTGCCAGCCAGCGCGCGGGAGCGATGTACGAGCAGTACTTC
D: -; size: -; J: TRBJ2-1; V: TRBV7-9; CDR3: CASSLSINEQFF; DNA: TGTGCCAGCAGCTTATCAATTAATGAGCAGTTCTTC
D: -; size: few; J: TRBJ1-1; V: TRBV5-6; CDR3: CASSFQGTEAFF; DNA: TGTGCCAGCAGCTTTCAGGGAACTGAAGCTTTCTTT
D: -; size: -; J: TRBJ2-7; V: TRBV9; CDR3: CASSVGTALAHEQYF; DNA: TGTGCCAGCAGCGTAGGAACAGCCCTGGCCCACGAGCAGTACTTC
D: -; size: -; J: TRBJ2-3; V: TRBV29-1; CDR3: CSVVFSPGADTQYF; DNA: TGCAGCGTTGTGTTCTCTCCTGGGGCAGATACGCAGTATTTT
D: -; size: -; J: TRBJ2-7; V: TRBV19; CDR3: CASSIPPQGRSYEQYF; DNA: TGTGCCAGTAGTATCCCCCCACAGGGACGATCCTACGAGCAGTACTTC
D: TRBD2; size: -; J: TRBJ2-3; V: TRBV14; CDR3: CASSRGTSGRNTDTQYF; DNA: TGTGCCAGCAGCCGAGGGACTAGCGGGAGAAATACAGATACGCAGTATTTT
D: TRBD1; size: -; J: TRBJ1-2; V: TRBV5-1; CDR3: CASSLTGGVYGYTF; DNA: TGCGCCAGCAGCCTGACAGGGGGCGTCTATGGCTACACCTTC
D: -; size: -; J: TRBJ1-5; V: TRBV27; CDR3: CASSGPGLGNQPQHF; DNA: TGTGCCAGCAGTGGACCGGGACTGGGGAATCAGCCCCAGCATTTT
D: -; size: -; J: TRBJ2-7; V: TRBV27; CDR3: CASSYFAGSPYEQYF; DNA: TGTGCCAGCAGCTACTTCGCCGGAAGCCCCTACGAGCAGTACTTC
D: -; size: -; J: TRBJ2-3; V: TRBV9; CDR3: CASSLSGGRADTQYF; DNA: TGTGCCAGCAGCCTCAGTGGGGGACGAGCAGATACGCAGTATTTT